This TCR delta chain was identified in a study of human gamma delta and Vdelta1 T cells. This clone came up a few times. The antigen is unknown. The DNA is omitted, as the CDR3 cannot be located on it reliably, and the CDR3 follows TCRdb's listing. TCRdb called clones from the PCR reads again using CATT. The sample lists roughly 13,000 delta-chain clones, roughly 45% occurring once. Germline values: CDR1 TSWWSYY, CDR2 QGS. The length of the CDR3 is 27 amino acids, counting both ends. The gene calls are TRDV1 and TRDJ3; the table's D gene call, TRDD3, was not cross checked with the DNA. Sequencing was performed on Vdelta1 gamma-delta T cells from blood grown in culture (DOT cells). This sequence originates from a human donor in good health. CDR3 in amino acids: CALGERPQWGAGGYAIGSSWDTRQMFF.